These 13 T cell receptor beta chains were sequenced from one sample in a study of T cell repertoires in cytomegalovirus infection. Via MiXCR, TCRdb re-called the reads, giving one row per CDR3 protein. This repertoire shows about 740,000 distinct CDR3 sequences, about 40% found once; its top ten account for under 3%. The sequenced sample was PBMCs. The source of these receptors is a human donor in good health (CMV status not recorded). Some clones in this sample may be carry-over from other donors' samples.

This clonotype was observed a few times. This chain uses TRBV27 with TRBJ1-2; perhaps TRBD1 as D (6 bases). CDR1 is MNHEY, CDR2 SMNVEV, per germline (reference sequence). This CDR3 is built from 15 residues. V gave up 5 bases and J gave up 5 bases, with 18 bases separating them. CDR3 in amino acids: CASSITGLGPYGYTF. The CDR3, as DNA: TGTGCCAGCAGTATAACAGGGTTAGGACCGTATGGCTACACCTTC.

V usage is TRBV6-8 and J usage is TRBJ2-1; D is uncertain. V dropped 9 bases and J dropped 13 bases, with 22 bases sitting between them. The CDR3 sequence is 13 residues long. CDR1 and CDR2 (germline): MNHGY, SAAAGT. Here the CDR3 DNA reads TGTGCCAGAAAGGCCAGCTCCTACAATTATCAGTTCTTC. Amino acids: CARKASSYNYQFF.

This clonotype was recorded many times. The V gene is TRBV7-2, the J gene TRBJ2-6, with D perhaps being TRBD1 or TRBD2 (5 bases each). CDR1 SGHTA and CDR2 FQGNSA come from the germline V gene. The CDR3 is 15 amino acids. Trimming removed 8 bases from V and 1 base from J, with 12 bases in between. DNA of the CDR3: TGTGCCAGCTCCCGGGGCGTTTCTGGGGCCAACGTCCTGACTTTC. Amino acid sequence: CASSRGVSGANVLTF.

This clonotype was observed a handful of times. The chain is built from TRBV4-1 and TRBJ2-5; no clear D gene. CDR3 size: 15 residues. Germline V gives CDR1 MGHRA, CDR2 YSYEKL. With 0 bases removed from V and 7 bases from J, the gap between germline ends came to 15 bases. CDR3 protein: CASSQDLQTYWTQYF. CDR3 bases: TGCGCCAGCAGCCAAGACTTACAGACCTATTGGACCCAGTACTTC.

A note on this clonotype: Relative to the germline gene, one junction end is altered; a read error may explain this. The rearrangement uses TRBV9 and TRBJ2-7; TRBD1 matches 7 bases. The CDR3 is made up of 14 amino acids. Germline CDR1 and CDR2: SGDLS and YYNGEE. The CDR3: CSSSPGQVSYEQYF. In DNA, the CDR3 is TGTTCCAGCAGCCCCGGACAGGTATCCTACGAGCAGTACTTC.

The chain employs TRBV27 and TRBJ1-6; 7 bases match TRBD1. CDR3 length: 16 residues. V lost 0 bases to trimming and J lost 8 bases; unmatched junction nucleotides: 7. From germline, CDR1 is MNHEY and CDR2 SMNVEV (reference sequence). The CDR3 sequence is CASSLSPGTAHSPLHF. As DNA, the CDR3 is TGTGCCAGCAGTTTATCTCCCGGGACAGCCCATTCACCCCTCCACTTT.

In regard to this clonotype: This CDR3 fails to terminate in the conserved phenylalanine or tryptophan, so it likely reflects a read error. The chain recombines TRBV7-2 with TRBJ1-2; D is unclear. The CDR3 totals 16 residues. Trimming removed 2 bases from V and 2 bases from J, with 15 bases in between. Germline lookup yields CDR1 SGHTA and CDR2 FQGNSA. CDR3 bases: TGTGCCAGCAGCTTAAATCATGGGATAGGGAACTATGGCTACACCGTC. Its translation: CASSLNHGIGNYGYTV.

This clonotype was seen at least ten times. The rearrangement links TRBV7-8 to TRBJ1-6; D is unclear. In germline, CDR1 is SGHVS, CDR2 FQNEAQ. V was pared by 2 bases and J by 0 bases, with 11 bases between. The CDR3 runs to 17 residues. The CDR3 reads CASSLINGSSYNSPLHF. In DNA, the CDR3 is TGTGCCAGCAGCTTAATTAATGGGAGCTCCTATAATTCACCCCTCCACTTT.

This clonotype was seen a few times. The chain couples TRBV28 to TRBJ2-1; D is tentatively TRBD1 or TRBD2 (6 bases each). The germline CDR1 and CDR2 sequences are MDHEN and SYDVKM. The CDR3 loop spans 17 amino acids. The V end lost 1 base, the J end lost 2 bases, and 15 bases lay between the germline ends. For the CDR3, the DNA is TGTGCCAGCAGTTTATATCGGGGGCAGGGCCCCTACAATGAGCAGTTCTTC. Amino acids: CASSLYRGQGPYNEQFF.

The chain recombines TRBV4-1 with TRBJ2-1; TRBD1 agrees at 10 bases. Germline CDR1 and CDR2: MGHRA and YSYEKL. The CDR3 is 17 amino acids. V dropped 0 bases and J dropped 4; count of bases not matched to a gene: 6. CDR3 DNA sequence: TGCGCCAGCAGCCAAGAAATGGGACAGGGGCTGTACAATGAGCAGTTCTTC. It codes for CASSQEMGQGLYNEQFF.

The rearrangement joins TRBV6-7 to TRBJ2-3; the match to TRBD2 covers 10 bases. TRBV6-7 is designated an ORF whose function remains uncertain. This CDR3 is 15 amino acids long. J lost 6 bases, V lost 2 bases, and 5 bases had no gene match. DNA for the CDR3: TGTGCCAGCAGTTACGAGCGGGGGGGCAGGGATACGCAGTATTTT. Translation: CASSYERGGRDTQYF.

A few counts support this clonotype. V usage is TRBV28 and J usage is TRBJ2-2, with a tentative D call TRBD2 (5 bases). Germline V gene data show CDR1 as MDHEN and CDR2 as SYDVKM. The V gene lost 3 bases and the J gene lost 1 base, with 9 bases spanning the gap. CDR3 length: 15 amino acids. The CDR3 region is CASSFLRGNTGELFF. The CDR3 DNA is TGTGCCAGCAGTTTCTTACGGGGGAACACCGGGGAGCTGTTTTTT.

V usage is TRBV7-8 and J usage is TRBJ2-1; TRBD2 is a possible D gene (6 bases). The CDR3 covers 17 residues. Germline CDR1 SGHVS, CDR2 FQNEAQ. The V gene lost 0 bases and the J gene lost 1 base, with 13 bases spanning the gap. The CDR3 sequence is CASSLARPGASYNEQFF. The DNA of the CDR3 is TGTGCCAGCAGCTTAGCTCGTCCGGGAGCGTCCTACAATGAGCAGTTCTTC.